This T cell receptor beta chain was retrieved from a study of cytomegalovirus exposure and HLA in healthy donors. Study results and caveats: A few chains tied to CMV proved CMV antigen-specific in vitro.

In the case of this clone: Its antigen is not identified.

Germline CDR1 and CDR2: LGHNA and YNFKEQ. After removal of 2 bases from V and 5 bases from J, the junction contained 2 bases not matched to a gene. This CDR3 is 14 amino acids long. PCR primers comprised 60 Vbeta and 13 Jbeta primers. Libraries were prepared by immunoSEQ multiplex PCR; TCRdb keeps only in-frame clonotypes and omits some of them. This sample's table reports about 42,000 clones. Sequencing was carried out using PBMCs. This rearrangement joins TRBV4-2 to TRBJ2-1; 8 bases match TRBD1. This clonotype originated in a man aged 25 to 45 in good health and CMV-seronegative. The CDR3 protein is CASSQPDRDNEQFF. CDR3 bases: TGTGCCAGCAGCCAACCGGACAGGGACAATGAGCAGTTCTTC.